This TCR beta chain is from a study of T-cell reconstitution after alpha-beta-depleted transplantation in children. As for this clonotype: What it binds is unknown.

Study-level points and caveats: The study reportedly traced alpha-beta T cells about two months after transplant to several hundred expanded graft clones.

The V gene's germline CDR1 is SEHNR and CDR2 FQNEAQ (reference sequence). V was cut by 2 bases and J by 2 bases, with 12 bases left in between. The CDR3 loop spans 16 amino acids. Researchers prepared the TCRbeta library using unique molecular identifiers, the study reports. TCRdb analysed the PCR reads with MiXCR anew, one entry per CDR3 protein. Of about 120,000 distinct CDR3 sequences detected, under 25% appear once; the ten largest clones hold over 9.5%. The TCR comes from a male patient aged 2-9 years who had a stem cell transplant for chronic granulomatous disease, so the T cells may come from the graft donor. V gene TRBV7-9 combines with J gene TRBJ2-2; maybe TRBD1 (6 bases). Specimen: PBMCs, mostly from graft donor cells, collected 180 days after TCRalphabeta/CD19-depleted stem cell transplant. CDR3 loop: CASSLQGNVNTGELFF. In nucleotides, the CDR3 is TGTGCCAGCAGCTTACAGGGGAATGTAAACACCGGGGAGCTGTTTTTT.